The source of this T cell receptor beta chain is a study of blood T cell repertoires in COVID-19. The repertoire was sequenced with immunoSEQ multiplex PCR; TCRdb's copy has only in-frame clones and lacks some. The repertoire holds more than 85,000 clones, around nine tenths seen once, with 2.5% to 3.5% in the top ten. The clonotype comes from a man aged 50-60 years with active or convalescent COVID-19. What was sequenced was peripheral blood.

CDR3 region: CASSFEGGNIQYF. As DNA, the CDR3 is TGCGCCAGCAGCTTTGAGGGGGGGAACATTCAGTACTTC. The chain links TRBV5-1 to TRBJ2-4; D possibly corresponds to TRBD2 (7 bases). Deletions cut 2 bases from V and 7 bases from J, with 10 bases between. Germline values: CDR1 SGHRS, CDR2 YFSETQ. CDR3 size: 13 residues.